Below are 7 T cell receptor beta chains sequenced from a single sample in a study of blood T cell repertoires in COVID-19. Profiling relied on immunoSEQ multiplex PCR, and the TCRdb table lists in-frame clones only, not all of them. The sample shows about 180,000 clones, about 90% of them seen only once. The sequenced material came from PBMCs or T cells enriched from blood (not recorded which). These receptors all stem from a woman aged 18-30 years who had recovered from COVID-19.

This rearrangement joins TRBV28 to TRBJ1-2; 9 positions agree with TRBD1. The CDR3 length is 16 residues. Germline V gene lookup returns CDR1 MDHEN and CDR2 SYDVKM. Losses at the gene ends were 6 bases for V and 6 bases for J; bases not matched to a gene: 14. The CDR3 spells CASRSQTGGGFDGYTF. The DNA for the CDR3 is TGTGCCAGCAGGTCTCAAACAGGGGGCGGGTTTGATGGCTACACCTTC.

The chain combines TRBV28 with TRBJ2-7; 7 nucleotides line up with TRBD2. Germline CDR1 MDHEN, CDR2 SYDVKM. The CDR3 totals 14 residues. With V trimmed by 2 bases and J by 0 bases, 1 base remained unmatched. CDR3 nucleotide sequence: TGTGCCAGCAGTTTAGGCGGGAGCTCCTACGAGCAGTACTTC. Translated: CASSLGGSSYEQYF.

The chain's CDR3 is CASRKQGSETQYF. In DNA, the CDR3 is TGTGCCAGCAGAAAACAGGGCTCGGAGACCCAGTACTTC. The chain has TRBV6-5 and TRBJ2-5, with D possibly TRBD1 on 6 matching bases. The CDR3 length is 13 residues. The V end was cut by 6 bases, the J end by 5 bases, with 13 bases between. Per germline, CDR1 MNHEY and CDR2 SVGAGI.

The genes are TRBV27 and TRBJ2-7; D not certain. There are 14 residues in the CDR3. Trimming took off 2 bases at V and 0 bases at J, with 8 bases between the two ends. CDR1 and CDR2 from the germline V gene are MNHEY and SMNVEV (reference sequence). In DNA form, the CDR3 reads TGTGCCAGCAGTTTAGCCCCCAGCTCCTACGAGCAGTACTTC. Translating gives CASSLAPSSYEQYF.

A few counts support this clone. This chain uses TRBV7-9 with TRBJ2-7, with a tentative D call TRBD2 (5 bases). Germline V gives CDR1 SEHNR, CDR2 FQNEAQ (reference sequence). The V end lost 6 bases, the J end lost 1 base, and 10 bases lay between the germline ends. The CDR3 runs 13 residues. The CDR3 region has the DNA TGTGCCAGCAGTGACTATTCTTCCTACGAGCAGTACTTC. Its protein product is CASSDYSSYEQYF.

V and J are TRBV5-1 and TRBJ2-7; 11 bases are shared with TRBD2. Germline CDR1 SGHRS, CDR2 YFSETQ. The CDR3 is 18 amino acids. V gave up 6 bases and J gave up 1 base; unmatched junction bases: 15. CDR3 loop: CASTNEPGLAAVSYEQYF. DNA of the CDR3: TGCGCCAGCACCAATGAGCCGGGACTAGCGGCTGTTTCCTACGAGCAGTACTTC. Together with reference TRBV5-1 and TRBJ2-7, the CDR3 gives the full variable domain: KAGVTQTPRYLIKTRGQQVTLSCSPISGHRSVSWYQQTPGQGLQFLFEYFSETQRNKGNFPGRFSGRQFSNSRSEMNVSTLELGDSALYLCASTNEPGLAAVSYEQYFGPGTRLTVT.

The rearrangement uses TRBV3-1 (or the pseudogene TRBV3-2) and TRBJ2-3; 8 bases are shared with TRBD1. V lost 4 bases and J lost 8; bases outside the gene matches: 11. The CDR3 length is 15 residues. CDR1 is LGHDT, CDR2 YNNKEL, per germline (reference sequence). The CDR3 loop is CASSPGTGGGSTQYF. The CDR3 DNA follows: TGTGCCAGCAGCCCCGGGACAGGAGGGGGTAGTACGCAGTATTTT.